The TCR beta chain under discussion was sequenced for a study of T cell changes during pregnancy in multiple sclerosis. The protocol was immunoSEQ multiplex PCR, while the TCRdb copy is restricted to in-frame clones and leaves out a portion. The sample has 25,000 to 35,000 clones, 87% seen once. The junction had 3 bases not matched to a gene; V was cut back by 1 base and J by 3 bases. Germline V gives CDR1 SEHNR, CDR2 FQNEAQ (reference sequence). This CDR3 region has 14 residues. This TCR was sampled from a female donor with multiple sclerosis, enrolled in a pregnancy study. J is TRBJ2-7 and V is TRBV7-9, with TRBD1 matching over 7 bases. Sequenced here: CD8+ T cells from peripheral blood mononuclear cells, sampled before pregnancy. In DNA, the CDR3 is TGTGCCAGCAGCTTAGTACAGGGGATCTACGAGCAGTACTTC. It translates to CASSLVQGIYEQYF.